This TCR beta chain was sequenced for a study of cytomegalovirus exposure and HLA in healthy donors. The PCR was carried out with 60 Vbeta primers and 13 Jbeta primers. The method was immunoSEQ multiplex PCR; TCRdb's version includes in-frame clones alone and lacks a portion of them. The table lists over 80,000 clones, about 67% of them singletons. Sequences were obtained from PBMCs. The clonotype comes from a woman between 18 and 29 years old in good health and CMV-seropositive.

CDR3 bases: TGCAGCGTTTCCTCTAGCGGGGGGGAGACCCAGTACTTC. This sequence encodes CSVSSSGGETQYF. The chain combines TRBV29-1 with TRBJ2-5; 11 bases align to TRBD2. V lost 5 bases, J lost 5 bases, and 4 bases stayed unmatched. The CDR3 loop spans 13 amino acids. Germline lookup yields CDR1 SQVTM and CDR2 ANQGSEA.